The rows below give T cell receptor beta chains drawn from one sample of a study of blood T cell repertoires in COVID-19. Repertoires were generated with immunoSEQ multiplex PCR, while TCRdb's copy carries only in-frame clones and drops some. There are 380,000 or so clones in the sample; around 90% occur only once, and approximately 1.2% lies in the top ten. The sequenced material came from peripheral blood. The origin of the receptors is a man aged 40-55 years with acute or convalescent COVID-19. The CDR3 runs from the conserved cysteine through the conserved F or W. D genes are given only for firm matches. The size of a clone is reported for some rows only, either as once, few or many, or as a class for expanded clones.

cdr3_length,d_call,v_call,j_call,clone_size,cdr3_nt,cdr3_aa
13,TRBD2,TRBV7-9,TRBJ2-3,.,TGTGCCAGCAGTCCCGGGACTAGCGGGAGTCAGTATTTT,CASSPGTSGSQYF
15,TRBD1,TRBV15,TRBJ1-4,.,TGTGCCACCAGCAGAGATTTAGGGGGCAATGAAAAACTGTTTTTT,CATSRDLGGNEKLFF
19,.,TRBV7-3,TRBJ2-6,.,TGTGCCAGCAGCTTAAAGGGCAGGGGATCCCTCTCTGGGGCCAACGTCCTGACTTTC,CASSLKGRGSLSGANVLTF
15,.,TRBV27,TRBJ1-2,.,TGTGCCAGCCAAAAAGGCATACTACCTCCTTATGGCTACACCTTC,CASQKGILPPYGYTF
15,.,TRBV7-2,TRBJ1-2,.,TGTGCCAGCAGCGTAGACAGTAGCCGGGGTTTTGGCTACACCTTC,CASSVDSSRGFGYTF
15,.,TRBV4-2,TRBJ2-5,.,TGTGCCAGCAGCCAAGATGGGCCAGTCCAAGAGACCCAGTACTTC,CASSQDGPVQETQYF
13,.,TRBV30,TRBJ1-1,.,TGTGCCTGGACTATGAGGGGGAGTCCTGAAGCTTTCTTT,CAWTMRGSPEAFF
13,.,TRBV11-3,TRBJ1-3,.,TGTGCCAGCAGCCCAGGGCGCGTAGGCACCATATATTTT,CASSPGRVGTIYF
13,TRBD1,TRBV7-3,TRBJ1-1,.,TGTGCCAGCAGCATCGAGAGAGGGGGCTATGCTTTCTTT,CASSIERGGYAFF
13,TRBD1,TRBV28,TRBJ1-2,.,TGTGCCAGCAGTGCAGGACAGGCCTATGGCTACACCTTC,CASSAGQAYGYTF
12,.,TRBV30,TRBJ2-2,.,TGTGCCTGGAGTCCGCGTGCCGGGGAGCTGTTTTTT,CAWSPRAGELFF
16,TRBD1,TRBV5-1,TRBJ1-1,.,TGCGCCAGCAGCATGACCGGGACAGGGGCGAACACTGAAGCTTTCTTT,CASSMTGTGANTEAFF
14,TRBD1,TRBV27,TRBJ1-4,.,TGTGCCAGCAGTGTGACAGGGACTAATGAAAAACTGTTTTTT,CASSVTGTNEKLFF
13,.,TRBV5-1,TRBJ2-7,.,TGCGCCAGCAGCACCGGACAGAATGTGGAGCAGTACTTC,CASSTGQNVEQYF
17,.,TRBV5-1,TRBJ1-1,.,TGCGCCAGCAGCCTAATAGTTTTTCTGAGCATGAACACTGAAGCTTTCTTT,CASSLIVFLSMNTEAFF
15,.,TRBV28,TRBJ1-4,once,TGTGCCAGCAGCTCCCTGGGGGCTGGTAATGAAAAACTGTTTTTT,CASSSLGAGNEKLFF
16,TRBD1,TRBV10-2,TRBJ1-2,.,TGCGCCAGCAGTGAGACAAACAGGGGGGGGTACTATGGCTACACCTTC,CASSETNRGGYYGYTF
16,TRBD1,TRBV7-2,TRBJ1-5,.,TGTGCCAGCAGCCAACCGACAGGGGGAAACAATCAGCCCCAGCATTTT,CASSQPTGGNNQPQHF
15,TRBD2,TRBV9,TRBJ2-3,once,TGTGCCAGCAGCCCCCGGACTAGCGGCACAGATACGCAGTATTTT,CASSPRTSGTDTQYF
14,.,TRBV6-6,TRBJ2-4,.,TGTGCCAGCACCCTAGGAGGGCCTCAAAACATTCAGTACTTC,CASTLGGPQNIQYF
14,TRBD1,TRBV7-9,TRBJ1-1,few,TGTGCCAGCAGCTTTGGACAGGCGAACACTGAAGCTTTCTTT,CASSFGQANTEAFF
15,.,TRBV9,TRBJ2-3,.,TGTGCCAGCAGCGTAGGGGGGCGCAGCACAGATACGCAGTATTTT,CASSVGGRSTDTQYF
18,TRBD2,TRBV4-1,TRBJ2-1,few,TGCGCCAGCAGCCAAGTTTATAGTCCTAGCGGGACCCTTAATGAGCAGTTCTTC,CASSQVYSPSGTLNEQFF
14,.,TRBV2,TRBJ1-5,.,TGTGCCAGCGGCGGGAGGGGAGGAGGTCAGCCCCAGCATTTT,CASGGRGGGQPQHF
14,.,TRBV10-3,TRBJ1-5,.,TGTGCCATCAGTGACAGGGGTGGAAATCAGCCCCAGCATTTT,CAISDRGGNQPQHF
13,.,TRBV5-1,TRBJ1-2,.,TGCGCCAGCAGCAATCGGACAGTATCTGGCTACACCTTC,CASSNRTVSGYTF
11,.,TRBV7-2,TRBJ2-7,.,TGTGCCAGCAGCCGTTCACGGGAGCAGTACTTC,CASSRSREQYF
16,.,TRBV4-1,TRBJ2-3,once,TGCGCCAGCAGCCAAGAGGGGGGTCTTCGCACAGATACGCAGTATTTT,CASSQEGGLRTDTQYF
13,.,TRBV29-1,TRBJ1-1,.,TGCAGCGTTATTGCGGACAGGAACACTGAAGCTTTCTTT,CSVIADRNTEAFF
14,.,TRBV7-9,TRBJ1-2,.,TGTGCCAGCACCCCGGCAGGGTTTATCTATGGCTACACCTTC,CASTPAGFIYGYTF
14,TRBD1,TRBV27,TRBJ1-2,.,TGTGCCAGCAGTTCCGGACAGGGGGCGAGGGGCTACACCTTC,CASSSGQGARGYTF
14,TRBD2,TRBV2,TRBJ2-1,.,TGTGCCAGTGGCGGGAGGAGCTCCTACAATGAGCAGTTCTTC,CASGGRSSYNEQFF
12,.,TRBV10-2,TRBJ2-7,.,TGCGCCAGCAGTGAGTCGGTCCGGGAGCAGTACTTC,CASSESVREQYF
16,.,TRBV21-1,TRBJ1-5,.,TGTGCCAGCAGCATAGGGACAGGGCTTAGCAATCAGCCCCAGCATTTT,CASSIGTGLSNQPQHF
15,TRBD1,TRBV15,TRBJ2-1,once,TGTGCCACCAGCAGAGATCGGACAGGGGGCGGTGAGCAGTTCTTC,CATSRDRTGGGEQFF
14,.,TRBV27,TRBJ1-5,.,TGTGCCAGCAGTTTACAGGGAAGCAATCAGCCCCAGCATTTT,CASSLQGSNQPQHF
15,TRBD1,TRBV5-1,TRBJ1-1,.,TGCGCCAGCAGCTTCCCGGGACAGCCGAACACTGAAGCTTTCTTT,CASSFPGQPNTEAFF
13,.,TRBV29-1,TRBJ1-1,.,TGCAGCGTTCAGTACAGGAAGAACACTGAAGCTTTCTTT,CSVQYRKNTEAFF
14,.,TRBV18,TRBJ1-6,once,TGTGCCAGCTCACCGGACAGCGGTAATTCACCCCTCCACTTT,CASSPDSGNSPLHF
11,.,TRBV27,TRBJ2-7,.,TGTGCCAGCTCGACTATCAACGAGCAGTACTTC,CASSTINEQYF
15,TRBD2,TRBV6-5,TRBJ2-3,.,TGTGCCAGCAGTCCTAGCGGGGGGGGCACAGATACGCAGTATTTT,CASSPSGGGTDTQYF
13,TRBD1,TRBV19,TRBJ1-1,large,TGTGCCAGTAGGCCGGGACAGCACACTGAAGCTTTCTTT,CASRPGQHTEAFF
17,.,TRBV7-3,TRBJ2-2,.,TGTGCCAGCAGATCAGAACGTGCGCTAGGCGCCGCCGGGGAGCTGTTTTTT,CASRSERALGAAGELFF
16,TRBD1,TRBV7-3,TRBJ2-1,.,TGTGCCAGCAGCTTAGGAGGACAGGGGTCTTACAATGAGCAGTTCTTC,CASSLGGQGSYNEQFF
13,.,TRBV30,TRBJ1-4,.,TGTGCCTGGAGTCGACAGCCGAATGAAAAACTGTTTTTT,CAWSRQPNEKLFF
14,.,TRBV28,TRBJ1-1,.,TGTGCCAGCAGTCGAAGGGGGGGGAAAACTGAAGCTTTCTTT,CASSRRGGKTEAFF
14,.,TRBV5-1,TRBJ2-5,.,TGCGCCAGCAGCTTCCGGGATTGGGAAGAGACCCAGTACTTC,CASSFRDWEETQYF
14,.,TRBV7-3,TRBJ1-1,once,TGTGCCAGCAGCCCAACAGGGCCTAACACTGAAGCTTTCTTT,CASSPTGPNTEAFF
18,.,TRBV11-2,TRBJ1-6,.,TGTGCCAGCAGCTTAGAAAGTTTCTTCGGCTCCTATAATTCACCCCTCCACTTT,CASSLESFFGSYNSPLHF
15,.,TRBV28,TRBJ2-7,.,TGTGCCAGCAGTTTAACTGGAGGGAGCTCCTACGAGCAGTACTTC,CASSLTGGSSYEQYF
12,.,TRBV5-1,TRBJ1-1,.,TGCGCCAGCAGCTTGGACCGGGGTTGGGCTTTCTTT,CASSLDRGWAFF
18,.,TRBV5-1,TRBJ2-5,.,TGCGCCAGCAGCTTGTGGGGGCCGTCATTAGGCAGAAAAGAGACCCAGTACTTC,CASSLWGPSLGRKETQYF
14,.,TRBV30,TRBJ1-1,.,TGTGCCTGGAGTGTTGGAGGGGCAGGGACTGAAGCTTTCTTT,CAWSVGGAGTEAFF
14,.,TRBV24-1,TRBJ2-3,.,TGTGCCACCAGTGATTTCCCAGGGCAAGATACGCAGTATTTT,CATSDFPGQDTQYF
17,TRBD2,TRBV27,TRBJ2-5,.,TGTGCCAGCAGCCCTACTAGCGGGAGGGCCGATATCGAGACCCAGTACTTC,CASSPTSGRADIETQYF
14,TRBD1,TRBV9,TRBJ1-2,.,TGTGCCAGCAGCGCAGCGACGACAGGGGGCGGCTACACCTTC,CASSAATTGGGYTF
16,TRBD1,TRBV28,TRBJ1-4,.,TGTGCCAGCAGTCCCCGAGGGACAGGAGGAAGGGAAAAACTGTTTTTT,CASSPRGTGGREKLFF
13,.,TRBV3-1/TRBV3-2,TRBJ2-7,.,TGTGCCAGCAGCCAAGATCGCTCCGGGGAGCAGTACTTC,CASSQDRSGEQYF
17,TRBD1,TRBV18,TRBJ1-2,.,TGTGCCAGCTCACCACTTTTACCGGGACAGGGGGTTTATGGCTACACCTTC,CASSPLLPGQGVYGYTF
13,.,TRBV5-4,TRBJ1-5,.,TGTGCCAGCAGCTTGGACAGGGATCAGCCCCAGCATTTT,CASSLDRDQPQHF